Sequencing of this T cell receptor beta chain was carried out in a study of blood T cell repertoires in COVID-19. Study in general: Samples came from the United States, Italy and Spain, spanning acute and convalescent COVID-19. Sources were T cells, B-cell-depleted T cells, or PBMCs; the material itself was cDNA or gDNA.

V lost 3 bases to trimming and J lost 7 bases, with 25 bases between them. The germline CDR1 and CDR2 sequences are LGHDT and YNNKEL (reference sequence). This CDR3 region has 18 residues. Methods used by the authors: The assay estimated nucleated cells by amplifying reference gene primers. Generated by immunoSEQ multiplex PCR, the TCRdb table keeps only in-frame clones and is missing some. V, J and clone size derive from that table, while D and trimming were established from the DNA sequence. The sample lists fewer than 250,000 clones, approximately 84% occurring once. This TCR came from a man aged 50-60 years with acute or convalescent COVID-19. The chain is built from TRBV3-1 (or the pseudogene TRBV3-2) and TRBJ2-4, with a weak D call TRBD1 (6 bases). Input material: peripheral blood. CDR3 nucleotides: TGTGCCAGCAGCCACCAAGCGCATCCCCGGGCCCAGGGGAACATTCAGTACTTC. It encodes CASSHQAHPRAQGNIQYF.